This T cell receptor (beta chain) comes out of a study of graft-versus-host responses after intestinal transplantation. The method was immunoSEQ multiplex PCR; TCRdb's version includes in-frame clones alone and lacks a portion of them. The data show around 100,000 clones, around nine tenths seen once. This clone was seen just once. Its specificity is unknown. Study results and limitations: The authors found GvH clones in recipient marrow, some appearing first in ileum or blood.

V shed 5 bases and J 11 bases; nucleotides not matched to a gene: 11. This CDR3 has 14 residues. Germline CDR1 reads MNHEY; CDR2 reads SVGAGI. The sample consisted of unstimulated CD4+ T cells sorted from spleen or lymph node cells, taken before transplant. The V gene is TRBV6-5, the J gene TRBJ2-7, with TRBD2 matching over 11 bases. The clonotype comes from a human donor who was the organ donor for an intestinal transplant. The CDR3 DNA follows: TGTGCCAGCAGTGAACCACTAGCGGGAGTCCGTGAGTACTTC. Translated: CASSEPLAGVREYF.